This TCR beta chain was captured by sequencing in a study of T cells after yellow fever vaccination. About the study: Fractions low in cell number were prepared with SMART-Seq v4 Ultra Low Input. Notes on the study in general: Subsequent to the booster, the majority of primary-vaccination clones reappeared (about 97% CD4, about 90% CD8).

TCRdb independently ran MiXCR on the 5' RACE reads; one entry per CDR3 protein. The profile shows a few hundred thousand distinct CDR3 sequences, 6.9% of them singletons. This clonotype was seen a few times. Its cognate antigen is unknown. Trimming pared 1 base from V and 8 bases from J, leaving 6 bases between. This CDR3 comprises 13 residues. This clonotype was sampled from a man younger than 40 who received the YFV17D yellow fever vaccine. The chain uses TRBV12-3 or TRBV12-4 and TRBJ1-6; D not certain. The sequencing here drew on CD4+ T cells sorted from PBMCs, taken 15 days after the yellow fever booster vaccination. The CDR3 coding sequence is TGTGCCAGCAGTTTAGACAGTTATTCACCCCTCCACTTT. Protein sequence: CASSLDSYSPLHF.